This entry features one T cell receptor beta chain sequence. Its antigen remains unidentified. The input lacks base qualities; no much larger clone sits a single base away. Cut back by 3 bases and 0 bases, the V and J ends lie 9 bases apart. The CDR3 runs 14 residues from the cysteine to the phenylalanine. Just CDR3 DNA is preserved here, 42 bases in frame from base 1. Reading the germline V gene gives CDR1 LGHNA and CDR2 YSLEER. Each collaborating institution followed its own protocols to collect whole blood in K2EDTA tubes. For TCRbeta analysis, collaborator samples were shipped as frozen whole blood, as isolated PBMCs, or as DNA extracted from either sample type. The source of the sample is a study of blood T cell repertoires in COVID-19 (dated by TCRdb to the early 2020s). For the wider study: Samples from collaborators originated in the United States, Italy and Spain and spanned both the acute and convalescent phases of COVID-19. The material from the prospective study consisted of cDNA or gDNA derived from T cells, B-cell-depleted T cells, or PBMCs. Subjects who had been exposed to COVID-19, were actively infected with it, or had recovered from it provided the deeply sampled blood TCRbeta repertoires that made up the dataset. The repertoires were made available in a free public database intended to serve as a resource for research on the immune response to SARS-CoV-2. The samples were drawn from the first 160 participants of the ongoing ImmuneRACE study and from some 1,300 subjects provided by 6 global collaborators. A de-identified subject ID, COVID-19 status, age in years and sex were almost always included in the sample metadata. Where available, HLA class I and class II types were obtained from metadata supplied by the sample provider rather than from assay-based typing. Overall results and qualifications from the work: How much clinical and demographic metadata was included differed by source and by participant, and the metadata was provided uncurated.

The immunoSEQ Assay, a bias-controlled multiplex PCR, was used to amplify TCRbeta CDR3 regions from genomic DNA. Under the source paper's analysis protocol: Within the assay, amplification of reference gene primers was used to estimate how many nucleated cells each sample contained. To quantify the absolute abundance of each unique TCRbeta CDR3 rearrangement, sequence reads were collapsed and filtered. For each sample, productive Simpson clonality was calculated by taking the square root of Simpson's diversity index across productive rearrangements. TCRdb took this table from immuneACCESS and kept in-frame rearrangements with V and J called. Such tables lack part of the clones; where checked against another copy, unresolved V genes explain under half of the gap, and the rest is unexplained. V, J and clone size are those of that table, while D and trimming were read from the DNA. In this sample the table shows 260,000 or so clones, around 90% of which occur a single time. In total, the top ten clones hold about 0.7% of the sample.

The chain is encoded by TRBV4-3 joined to TRBJ2-7; possibly the D gene is TRBD2, per 6 matching bases. The receptor was isolated from a human donor in a cohort sampled during active COVID-19. The sequenced material came from peripheral blood. The CDR3 protein: CASSQGRSSYEQYF. The DNA is as follows: TGCGCCAGCAGCCAGGGGAGGAGCTCCTACGAGCAGTACTTC.